Shown below are 9 T cell receptor beta chains from a single sample sequenced in a study of molecular identifiers for immune sequencing clone quantification. TCRdb ran MiXCR on the PCR reads and lists one entry per CDR3 protein. Of more than 450,000 distinct CDR3 sequences listed, over 20% are singletons. Material: naive CD8+ T cells from blood, with Jurkat cell RNA spiked in. The subset denotes: FACS-sorted CD8+CD4-CCR7+CD45RA+ naive T cells. These receptors were obtained from a human donor in good health. Some libraries in this study had Jurkat cell RNA spiked in.

This clonotype was found a few times. The rearrangement links TRBV25-1 to TRBJ1-1; D is unresolved. The CDR3 is 13 residues long. V was shortened by 3 bases and J by 1 base, with 6 bases between the two germline ends. CDR1 is MGHDK and CDR2 is SYGVNS in the germline V gene. In DNA, the CDR3 is TGTGCCAGCAGTGACTATGGGAACACTGAAGCTTTCTTT. This gives the protein CASSDYGNTEAFF.

This clonotype was observed a handful of times. This chain links TRBV27 with TRBJ1-2; D possibly corresponds to TRBD1 (6 bases). V dropped 2 bases and J dropped 3 bases, with 19 bases sitting between them. Germline lookup yields CDR1 MNHEY and CDR2 SMNVEV (reference sequence). This CDR3 region has 17 residues. Written as DNA, the CDR3 is TGTGCCAGCAGTTTACTAGTTGTGGGGGGCACACACTATGGCTACACCTTC. Translation gives CASSLLVVGGTHYGYTF.

This rearrangement joins TRBV6-1 to TRBJ1-2, with D perhaps TRBD1 (5 bases). Trimming cost V 8 bases and J 8 bases, with 12 bases left between them. Germline V lookup: CDR1 MNHNS, CDR2 SASEGT. The CDR3 is 11 amino acids. The CDR3 DNA follows: TGTGCCAGCTCAAGGGGTCGGGGCTACACCTTC. Its protein is CASSRGRGYTF.

In this sample, this clonotype turned up a few times. This chain connects TRBV7-9 to TRBJ1-6; 8 nucleotides align to TRBD1. This CDR3 region has 16 residues. Germline lookup yields CDR1 SEHNR and CDR2 FQNEAQ (reference sequence). Germline trimming cut 3 bases from V and 6 bases from J; bases unmatched to any gene: 7. CDR3 nucleotide sequence: TGTGCCAGCAGCTTGATGGGACAGGTCCTTAATTCACCCCTCCACTTT. Amino acid sequence: CASSLMGQVLNSPLHF.

This clonotype appeared many times. Written as DNA, the CDR3 is TGTGCCAGCAGTACCGGGCCTCGGTTATACGAGCAGTACTTC. This sequence encodes CASSTGPRLYEQYF. The J gene is TRBJ2-7, the V gene TRBV27; D not certain. The V gene lost 5 bases and the J gene lost 4 bases, with 15 bases spanning the gap. CDR1 is MNHEY, CDR2 SMNVEV, per germline (reference sequence). CDR3 length: 14 amino acids.

Only a few counts were recorded for this clonotype. This may stem from a read error, because a much larger clone lies one nucleotide away. As the CDR3 is not closed by the conserved phenylalanine or tryptophan, this likely results from a read error. This chain uses TRBV27 with TRBJ2-6; no clear D. The length of the CDR3 is 12 residues. CDR1 and CDR2 (germline): MNHEY, SMNVEV (reference sequence). With 8 bases removed from V and 1 base from J, the gap between germline ends came to 3 bases. CDR3 nucleotide sequence: TGTGCCAGCGGTTCTGGGGCCAACGTCCTGACTCTC. Amino acids: CASGSGANVLTL.

The CDR3: CATSDPYGQFF. The CDR3, as DNA: TGTGCCACCAGTGATCCCTATGGGCAGTTCTTC. The chain is built from TRBV24-1 and TRBJ2-1, with D uncertain. Trimming took 3 bases from V and 12 from J, leaving 8 bases between them. The V gene's germline CDR1 is KGHDR and CDR2 SFDVKD. The CDR3 loop spans 11 amino acids.

This clonotype was counted many times. The chain recombines TRBV27 with TRBJ2-2, with D maybe TRBD2 (6 bases). The CDR3 loop spans 14 amino acids. Germline V gene lookup returns CDR1 MNHEY and CDR2 SMNVEV (reference sequence). V lost 3 bases and J lost 4, with 9 bases in between. CDR3 residues: CASSLEGPTGELFF. In DNA, the CDR3 is TGTGCCAGCAGTTTGGAGGGTCCCACCGGGGAGCTGTTTTTT.

The chain is built from TRBV16 and TRBJ2-7, with D maybe TRBD1 (6 bases). Trimming took off 3 bases at V and 7 bases at J, with 10 bases between the two ends. The CDR3 has 12 residues. Germline V gene sequence: CDR1 KGHSY, CDR2 FQNENV. The CDR3 nucleotides are TGTGCCAGCAGCCATCCTAGGGGGGAGCAGTACTTC. Translation gives CASSHPRGEQYF.